This T cell receptor beta chain is from a study of OX40 agonist ivuxolimab in advanced cancers. Whole-study context: Males comprised 82.7% of the group, whose mean age was about 60 years (range about 23 to 80). Notes on the study in general: Normalized expansion of T-cell clones was also low for some nonresponders.

With regard to this clone: The antigen remains undetermined.

Only in-frame clones appear in the TCRdb table, and some are missing; sequencing was by immunoSEQ multiplex PCR. This sample has 41,000 or so clones, with over 80% found just once. Trimming removed 1 base at V and 7 bases at J, with 17 bases between. The CDR3 consists of 16 residues. Germline CDR1 reads LNHDA; CDR2 reads SQIVND (reference sequence). Source: CD4+ or CD8+ T cells sorted from blood, taken in a trial of the OX40 agonist ivuxolimab. V is TRBV19 and J is TRBJ2-1, with a tentative D call TRBD1 (7 bases). The TCR was taken from an adult with an advanced solid tumor such as melanoma, head and neck, liver or kidney cancer. For the CDR3, the DNA is TGTGCCAGTAGTATAGGGGCGCAGGGGGGTTTGAATGAGCAGTTCTTC. This translates into CASSIGAQGGLNEQFF.